The next 11 T cell receptor beta chains were all read from a single sample in a study of T cells after yellow fever vaccination. A single record per CDR3 protein comes from TCRdb applying MiXCR to the 5' RACE reads. Found here are 450,000 to 550,000 distinct CDR3 sequences, around a fifth of them singletons; the top ten hold about 15%. Sequenced material: PBMCs, taken approximately 22 days after the first yellow fever vaccination. The source of these receptors is a man aged 18-30 years who received the YFV17D yellow fever vaccine.

This clonotype has at least ten counts. The rearrangement uses TRBV5-1 and TRBJ2-1; D possibly matches TRBD1 or TRBD2 (5 bases each). The CDR3 loop spans 14 amino acids. Germline values: CDR1 SGHRS, CDR2 YFSETQ. V dropped 2 bases and J dropped 2 bases, with 8 bases sitting between them. The CDR3 loop reads CASSLGTPYNEQFF. CDR3 in DNA: TGCGCCAGCAGCTTAGGGACGCCCTACAATGAGCAGTTCTTC.

The chain recombines TRBV9 with TRBJ1-1; a weak D match, TRBD1 (6 bases). The V gene lost 0 bases and the J gene lost 4 bases, with 10 bases spanning the gap. This CDR3 has 14 amino acids. The germline V gene encodes CDR1 SGDLS and CDR2 YYNGEE. CDR3 loop: CASSVVEGGTEAFF. CDR3 DNA: TGTGCCAGCAGCGTAGTAGAAGGGGGCACTGAAGCTTTCTTT.

The chain's CDR3 is CASSQEFSGANVLTF. CDR3 sequence (DNA): TGTGCCAGCAGCCAAGAATTTTCTGGGGCCAACGTCCTGACTTTC. This chain links TRBV4-2 with TRBJ2-6, with unresolved D. Trimming shortened V by 0 bases and J by 1 base, and 4 bases separated the two germline ends. The CDR3 totals 15 residues. Per the germline V gene, CDR1 is LGHNA and CDR2 is YNFKEQ.

The chain combines TRBV2 with TRBJ1-1, with D hard to call. This CDR3 spans 15 amino acids. V was shortened by 5 bases and J by 2 bases, with 15 bases between the two germline ends. The germline gives CDR1 SNHLY, CDR2 FYNNEI. The CDR3 is CASSNGPRFNTEAFF. DNA for the CDR3: TGTGCCAGCAGTAACGGACCGAGGTTCAACACTGAAGCTTTCTTT.

V is TRBV27 and J is TRBJ1-2; D is unclear. Trimming pared 6 bases from V and 4 bases from J, leaving 15 bases between. The CDR3 loop spans 14 amino acids. The germline gives CDR1 MNHEY, CDR2 SMNVEV (reference sequence). The CDR3 sequence is CASSLNPKLYGYTF. As DNA, the CDR3 is TGTGCCAGCAGCCTCAACCCGAAACTCTATGGCTACACCTTC.

The chain combines TRBV4-1 with TRBJ2-5; the match to TRBD2 covers 9 bases. V gave up 3 bases and J gave up 3 bases; unmatched junction bases: 2. CDR1 is MGHRA and CDR2 is YSYEKL in the germline V gene. The CDR3 has 14 residues. The CDR3 nucleotides are TGCGCCAGCAGCCAGCGGGGGGGAAAAGAGACCCAGTACTTC. Protein sequence: CASSQRGGKETQYF.

The chain joins TRBV6-2 or TRBV6-3 to TRBJ2-7; the match to TRBD1 covers 8 bases. CDR1 MNHEY and CDR2 SVGEGT come from the germline V gene. The CDR3 totals 12 residues. The J segment lost 5 bases and the V segment lost 6 bases, leaving 3 bases of the junction unmatched. The CDR3 here is CASRDRVHEQYF. The CDR3 DNA reads TGTGCCAGCAGGGACAGGGTTCACGAGCAGTACTTC.

The sample holds a few counts of this clonotype. This chain connects TRBV28 to TRBJ2-4, with 9 bases identical to TRBD1. V lost 11 bases to trimming and J lost 3 bases; unmatched junction nucleotides: 8. The CDR3 spans 14 residues. Looked up from germline, CDR1 is MDHEN and CDR2 is SYDVKM. The CDR3 is CAGKDRGDKNIQYF. The CDR3 nucleotides are TGTGCCGGAAAAGACAGGGGGGACAAAAACATTCAGTACTTC. Full variable domain (remainder filled in from reference TRBV28 and TRBJ2-4): DVKVTQSSRYLVKRTGEKVFLECVQDMDHENMFWYRQDPGLGLRLIYFSYDVKMKEKGDIPEGYSVSREKKERFSLILESASTNQTSMYLCAGKDRGDKNIQYFGAGTRLSVL.

This clonotype appeared a few times. The chain combines TRBV4-1 with TRBJ2-4; tentatively, D is TRBD2 (5 bases). The ends were cut back, 2 bases at V and 5 bases at J, with 10 bases in the middle. Germline lookup yields CDR1 MGHRA and CDR2 YSYEKL. The CDR3 sequence is 14 residues long. This CDR3 reads CASSQPKGENIQYF. Here the CDR3 DNA reads TGCGCCAGCAGCCAACCTAAGGGAGAAAACATTCAGTACTTC.

The chain is built from TRBV7-9 and TRBJ2-7; 10 bases agree with TRBD1. The CDR3 contains 14 residues. V lost 5 bases and J lost 6; bases outside the gene matches: 7. Germline V CDR1 and CDR2: SEHNR, FQNEAQ (reference sequence). The CDR3 DNA reads TGTGCCAGCAGCCTGACAGGGGGCACCGGCGAGCAGTACGTC. Its translation is CASSLTGGTGEQYV.

The chain recombines TRBV9 with TRBJ2-2, with D maybe TRBD2 (5 bases). In germline, CDR1 is SGDLS, CDR2 YYNGEE. This CDR3 has 13 amino acids. Trimming shortened V by 4 bases and J by 6 bases, and 10 bases separated the two germline ends. The CDR3 spells CASSFTSPGELFF. DNA for the CDR3: TGTGCCAGCAGCTTTACTAGTCCCGGGGAGCTGTTTTTT.